The 32 T cell receptor beta chains listed next were all sequenced from one sample in a study of shared clonotypes between healthy human individuals. Generated by immunoSEQ multiplex PCR, the TCRdb table keeps only in-frame clones and is missing some. The sample holds more than 1,200,000 clones; about 98.5% are singletons and the top ten take about 0.34%. Sequencing was carried out using naive CD4+ T cells sorted from blood. Subset here: CD45RA+ positively selected. Receptors originate from a man aged 25 to 40 in good health.

In this sample, this clone turned up once. The sample holds other DNA sequences that translate to the same CDR3. The chain links TRBV28 to TRBJ2-5, with D uncertain. The germline gives CDR1 MDHEN, CDR2 SYDVKM. This CDR3 has 11 amino acids. With 5 bases removed from V and 1 base from J, the gap between germline ends came to 2 bases. Here the CDR3 DNA reads TGTGCCAGCAGTCTCCAAGAGACCCAGTACTTC. Residues: CASSLQETQYF.

This chain joins TRBV11-1 and TRBJ2-2; the D gene could be TRBD1 or TRBD2 (5 bases each). V lost 5 bases to trimming and J lost 6 bases, with 13 bases between them. CDR1 is SGHAT, CDR2 FQDESV, per germline (reference sequence). This CDR3 region has 14 residues. In DNA form, the CDR3 reads TGTGCCAGCAGCCCGCCCTGGGGGTCCGGGGAGCTGTTTTTT. Translation: CASSPPWGSGELFF.

The chain has TRBV15 and TRBJ2-1; tentatively, D is TRBD2 (6 bases). Per the germline V gene, CDR1 is LNHNV and CDR2 is YYDKDF (reference sequence). The CDR3 loop spans 15 amino acids. The germline V and J ends were trimmed by 4 bases and 3 bases, with 13 bases remaining between them. The CDR3 DNA sequence: TGTGCCACCAGCACCGACGTCGGGAGCTACAATGAGCAGTTCTTC. It translates to CATSTDVGSYNEQFF.

Of note for this clone: The sample contains more than one DNA sequence encoding this CDR3. CDR3 loop: CASSVGPSNYGYTF. CDR3 DNA sequence: TGTGCCAGCAGTGTTGGACCGTCCAACTATGGCTACACCTTC. V gene TRBV28 combines with J gene TRBJ1-2, with D unresolved. The CDR3 length is 14 residues. Looked up from germline, CDR1 is MDHEN and CDR2 is SYDVKM. The V gene lost 5 bases and the J gene lost 2 bases, with 12 bases spanning the gap.

With regard to this clone: At one end, the junction sequence differs from germline, possibly due to a read error. CDR3 DNA sequence: TGTGCTAGCAGCTCCGGACCGGACTCCTACAATGAGCAGTTCTTC. Translated, it gives CASSSGPDSYNEQFF. This chain joins TRBV7-7 and TRBJ2-1; D call uncertain. There are 15 residues in the CDR3. The germline CDR1 and CDR2 sequences are SSHAT and FNYEAQ (reference sequence).

The rearrangement links TRBV18 to TRBJ1-5, with TRBD1 matching over 7 bases. J lost 6 bases, V lost 3 bases, and 5 bases had no gene match. The CDR3 runs 14 residues. Per the germline V gene, CDR1 is KGHSH and CDR2 is LQKENI. DNA of the CDR3: TGTGCCAGCTCACCCGACAGGGCCAGTCAGCCCCAGCATTTT. Its protein is CASSPDRASQPQHF. Looking up the rest from reference TRBV18 and TRBJ1-5 gives the full variable domain: NAGVMQNPRHLVRRRGQEARLRCSPMKGHSHVYWYRQLPEEGLKFMVYLQKENIIDESGMPKERFSAEFPKEGPSILRIQQVVRGDSAAYFCASSPDRASQPQHFGDGTRLSIL.

This clone was seen once. The chain combines TRBV5-6 with TRBJ1-1; 8 bases fit TRBD1. This CDR3 contains 16 residues. After removal of 3 bases from V and 3 bases from J, the junction contained 10 bases not matched to a gene. The germline V gene has CDR1 SGHDT and CDR2 YYEEEE. CDR3 loop: CASSWRRTGGYTEAFF. CDR3 coding DNA: TGTGCCAGCAGCTGGCGCCGTACAGGGGGATACACTGAAGCTTTCTTT. Looking up the rest from reference TRBV5-6 and TRBJ1-1 gives the full variable domain: DAGVTQSPTHLIKTRGQQVTLRCSPKSGHDTVSWYQQALGQGPQFIFQYYEEEERQRGNFPDRFSGHQFPNYSSELNVNALLLGDSALYLCASSWRRTGGYTEAFFGQGTRLTVV.

The V gene is TRBV6-1, the J gene TRBJ1-2; no clear D. V lost 2 bases to trimming and J lost 4 bases, with 11 bases between them. In germline, CDR1 is MNHNS, CDR2 SASEGT. CDR3 length: 14 amino acids. Here the CDR3 DNA reads TGTGCCAGCAGTGAAAGAGCCGGGGTCTATGGCTACACCTTC. Encoded protein: CASSERAGVYGYTF.

The genes are TRBV5-8 and TRBJ2-7; no firm D call. The germline V and J ends were trimmed by 2 bases and 2 bases, with 5 bases remaining between them. Germline V gene sequence: CDR1 SGHTS, CDR2 YDEGEE. This CDR3 comprises 12 residues. CDR3 region: CASSLITYEQYF. DNA for the CDR3: TGTGCCAGCAGCTTAATAACCTACGAGCAGTACTTC.

The rearrangement uses TRBV9 and TRBJ2-3; TRBD2 aligns across 8 bases. The CDR3 consists of 16 residues. J lost 4 bases, V lost 0 bases, and 7 bases had no gene match. CDR1 and CDR2 (germline): SGDLS, YYNGEE. The CDR3: CASSVVSGGPSDTQYF. The CDR3 DNA follows: TGTGCCAGCAGCGTAGTATCGGGAGGGCCGTCAGATACGCAGTATTTT.

The rearrangement uses TRBV7-2 and TRBJ2-3; D is unresolved. Germline CDR1 is SGHTA and CDR2 is FQGNSA. The CDR3 length is 13 residues. Deletions cut 7 bases from V and 2 bases from J, with 10 bases between. The CDR3 loop is CASIPPVTDTQYF. Here the CDR3 DNA reads TGTGCCAGCATTCCCCCCGTCACAGATACGCAGTATTTT.

Only one count was recorded for this clone. This chain links TRBV4-2 with TRBJ2-1; the match to TRBD2 covers 12 bases. The CDR3 contains 18 residues. V was pared by 4 bases and J by 9 bases, with 16 bases of the junction left unmatched. Germline V lookup: CDR1 LGHNA, CDR2 YNFKEQ. This CDR3 is CASSLPSTLAGGPGEQFF. For the CDR3, the DNA is TGTGCCAGCAGCCTGCCCAGCACGCTAGCGGGAGGGCCCGGTGAGCAGTTCTTC.

This clone has only one observation. The sample contains more than one DNA sequence encoding this CDR3. The chain recombines TRBV2 with TRBJ2-7; D ambiguous. CDR3 length equals 12 residues. Trimming stripped 6 bases from V and 2 bases from J, with 8 bases between. Per the germline V gene, CDR1 is SNHLY and CDR2 is FYNNEI. The CDR3, as DNA: TGTGCCAGCAGGGGCGATACCTACGAGCAGTACTTC. Translated: CASRGDTYEQYF.

The rearrangement uses TRBV28 and TRBJ1-3; D remains unclear. There are 15 residues in the CDR3. Trimming took 3 bases from V and 2 from J, leaving 11 bases between them. Germline-derived CDR1 and CDR2 are MDHEN and SYDVKM. In DNA, the CDR3 is TGTGCCAGCAGTTTGGCTCGAATGGCTGGAAACACCATATATTTT. Its protein product is CASSLARMAGNTIYF.

The V and J genes are TRBV7-2 and TRBJ2-7; a weak D match, TRBD2 (6 bases). Germline values: CDR1 SGHTA, CDR2 FQGNSA. The CDR3 is 16 residues long. V was shortened by 0 bases and J by 2 bases, with 14 bases between the two germline ends. This CDR3 reads CASSLAGGTKTYEQYF. The CDR3, as DNA: TGTGCCAGCAGCTTAGCGGGGGGAACTAAGACCTACGAGCAGTACTTC.

V and J are TRBV9 and TRBJ1-4; the match to TRBD1 covers 8 bases. This CDR3 has 14 amino acids. The germline gives CDR1 SGDLS, CDR2 YYNGEE. V lost 4 bases and J lost 5; bases outside the gene matches: 4. This CDR3 is CASSQGATNEKLFF. The CDR3, as DNA: TGTGCCAGCAGCCAGGGGGCCACCAATGAAAAACTGTTTTTT.

V usage is TRBV6-5 and J usage is TRBJ2-5; D is perhaps TRBD2 (6 bases). Looked up from germline, CDR1 is MNHEY and CDR2 is SVGAGI. Trimming pared 0 bases from V and 7 bases from J, leaving 15 bases between. This CDR3 region has 15 residues. In nucleotides, the CDR3 is TGTGCCAGCAGTTACTCAGCTAGCGTGGTCGGGACCCAGTACTTC. Encoded protein: CASSYSASVVGTQYF.

The chain is built from TRBV28 and TRBJ2-7; D not certain. The germline V and J ends were trimmed by 2 bases and 2 bases, with 10 bases remaining between them. Germline V gene sequence: CDR1 MDHEN, CDR2 SYDVKM. The CDR3 has 14 residues. The CDR3, as DNA: TGTGCCAGCAGTTTAGGCGACCCTCCCTACGAGCAGTACTTC. It codes for CASSLGDPPYEQYF.

CDR3: CASSLRQITDTQYF. CDR3 in DNA: TGCGCCAGCAGCCTTAGACAGATCACAGATACGCAGTATTTT. V and J are TRBV5-1 and TRBJ2-3; maybe TRBD1 (5 bases). Trimming left V 4 bases short and J 2 bases short, with 11 bases between. This CDR3 is built from 14 residues. In germline, CDR1 is SGHRS, CDR2 YFSETQ.

This clone appeared a single time. The genes are TRBV19 and TRBJ2-7; D not certain. Trimming left V 2 bases short and J 0 bases short, with 14 bases between. There are 16 residues in the CDR3. Germline loops: CDR1 LNHDA, CDR2 SQIVND (reference sequence). The CDR3 protein is CASSIRAASTSYEQYF. CDR3 coding DNA: TGTGCCAGTAGTATACGGGCTGCGAGCACCTCCTACGAGCAGTACTTC.

A single count supports this clone. The gene calls are TRBV7-8 and TRBJ2-1; 13 positions agree with TRBD2. The V gene end was trimmed by 0 bases and the J gene end by 7 bases; junction bases not matched to a gene: 6. In germline, CDR1 is SGHVS, CDR2 FQNEAQ. The CDR3 contains 17 residues. In DNA form, the CDR3 reads TGTGCCAGCAGCTTAGCGGGACTAGCGGGAATTCGGAATGAGCAGTTCTTC. Translated, it gives CASSLAGLAGIRNEQFF.

V usage is TRBV29-1 and J usage is TRBJ2-7; D gene uncertain. The CDR3 length is 11 residues. The V and J ends lost 7 bases and 4 bases respectively, with 11 bases between them. The germline CDR1 and CDR2 sequences are SQVTM and ANQGSEA. DNA for the CDR3: TGCAGCGCCGTCATTAGGTACGAGCAGTACTTC. The encoded protein is CSAVIRYEQYF.

In its sample, this clone was seen once. The V gene is TRBV23-1, the J gene TRBJ1-2; D is unresolved. TRBV23-1 is an ORF, with its function uncertain. V lost 4 bases and J lost 12, with 21 bases in between. The CDR3 has 14 amino acids. CDR3: CASSLIPDWPKNTF. The CDR3 DNA follows: TGCGCCAGCAGTCTTATCCCCGATTGGCCTAAGAACACCTTC.

The CDR3 sequence is CASSYSESYEQYF. In DNA form, the CDR3 reads TGTGCCAGCAGCTACTCAGAGTCCTACGAGCAGTACTTC. The V call is TRBV7-2, the J call TRBJ2-7; D gene unclear. This CDR3 contains 13 residues. V was clipped by 4 bases and J by 1 base, with 8 bases between them. Germline lookup yields CDR1 SGHTA and CDR2 FQGNSA.

This chain joins TRBV11-2 and TRBJ2-7; 8 bases line up with TRBD2. After removal of 1 base from V and 2 bases from J, the junction contained 4 bases not matched to a gene. CDR1 and CDR2 from the germline V gene are SGHAT and FQNNGV. There are 15 residues in the CDR3. The CDR3 loop is CASSLVAGRAYEQYF. CDR3 nucleotide sequence: TGTGCCAGCAGCTTAGTAGCGGGGAGGGCCTACGAGCAGTACTTC.

The chain uses TRBV16 and TRBJ1-5; the D gene is possibly TRBD1 (6 bases). CDR1 is KGHSY and CDR2 is FQNENV in the germline V gene. This CDR3 region has 16 residues. V was trimmed by 0 bases and J by 4 bases, leaving 13 bases between them. The CDR3 spells CASSQSGQGINQPQHF. CDR3 nucleotide sequence: TGTGCCAGCAGCCAATCTGGGCAGGGGATAAATCAGCCCCAGCATTTT.

The gene calls are TRBV19 and TRBJ1-5, with 7 positions matching TRBD1. The CDR3 sequence is 16 residues long. Germline CDR1 is LNHDA and CDR2 is SQIVND (reference sequence). V was clipped by 3 bases and J by 0 bases; unmatched bases: 5. The CDR3 is CASSILGQVSNQPQHF. CDR3 in DNA: TGTGCCAGTAGTATCCTTGGACAGGTTAGCAATCAGCCCCAGCATTTT.

The V and J genes are TRBV29-1 and TRBJ2-1; 9 bases align to TRBD2. V trimming: 8 bases; J trimming: 6 bases; junction bases outside the gene matches: 14. The CDR3 consists of 15 residues. In germline, CDR1 is SQVTM, CDR2 ANQGSEA. CDR3 loop: CSFRYRTSEFNEQFF. The CDR3 DNA sequence: TGCAGCTTCAGGTACCGGACTAGCGAGTTCAATGAGCAGTTCTTC.

In this sample, this clone turned up once. The rearrangement uses TRBV9 and TRBJ1-3; no clear D. This CDR3 is 13 amino acids long. Trimming stripped 6 bases from V and 0 bases from J, with 7 bases between. Germline V gives CDR1 SGDLS, CDR2 YYNGEE. This CDR3 is CASTPDSGNTIYF. The CDR3 nucleotides read TGTGCCAGCACACCGGACTCTGGAAACACCATATATTTT.

The chain joins TRBV10-2 to TRBJ2-7, with D possibly being TRBD1 or TRBD2 (5 bases each). The germline gives CDR1 WSHSY, CDR2 SAAADI. Trimming cost V 4 bases and J 2 bases, with 9 bases left between them. CDR3 length: 13 residues. CDR3 protein: CASSGDVPYEQYF. The CDR3 DNA is TGCGCCAGCAGTGGGGACGTCCCCTACGAGCAGTACTTC.

This clone was counted a single time. V is TRBV28 and J is TRBJ2-3, with 7 bases identical to TRBD1. The V gene's germline CDR1 is MDHEN and CDR2 SYDVKM. J gave up 6 bases and V 10 bases, and 7 bases lay outside the gene matches. There are 12 residues in the CDR3. CDR3 residues: CATLTGYDTQYF. In nucleotides, the CDR3 is TGTGCCACCTTGACAGGGTACGATACGCAGTATTTT.

This rearrangement joins TRBV27 to TRBJ2-7; D is unclear. V lost 7 bases, J lost 6 bases, and 16 bases lay in between. The CDR3 totals 13 residues. Per the germline V gene, CDR1 is MNHEY and CDR2 is SMNVEV (reference sequence). The CDR3 nucleotides read TGTGCCAGCAAAGACCACGCGGTTTCCGAGCAGTACTTC. Translation gives CASKDHAVSEQYF.